This T cell receptor (beta chain) appears in the sequencing data of a study of T cells after yellow fever vaccination. This clonotype was detected ten times or more. TCRdb re-called the 5' RACE reads through MiXCR, storing one row per CDR3 protein. The data contain around 250,000 distinct CDR3 sequences, 6.9% of them singletons. CDR3 length: 12 amino acids. Trimming cost V 7 bases and J 2 bases, with 9 bases left between them. Germline values: CDR1 MNHEY, CDR2 SMNVEV (reference sequence). Sequenced material: CD4+ T cells sorted from PBMCs, taken 15 days after the yellow fever booster vaccination. J is TRBJ2-7 and V is TRBV27; D possibly matches TRBD1 or TRBD2 (6 bases each). This clonotype originated in a man aged 25 to 40 who received the YFV17D yellow fever vaccine. The DNA for the CDR3 is TGTGCCAGCACACGGGGGCCCTACGAGCAGTACTTC. Amino acid sequence: CASTRGPYEQYF.